A selection of T cell receptor beta chains follows, all from one sample in a study of blood T cell repertoires in COVID-19. Clones were read by immunoSEQ multiplex PCR, and TCRdb kept only the in-frame ones, dropping some. The repertoire holds around 250,000 clones, with about 86% as singletons. The sequencing input was peripheral blood. These receptors all come from a man aged 40-50 years with active or convalescent COVID-19. CDR3s include the opening cysteine and the closing phenylalanine or tryptophan. D genes are given only for firm matches. Only part of the rows carry a size: once, few, many, or a class if the clone is expanded.

j_gene,d_gene,v_gene,abundance,CDR3nt,CDR3aa
TRBJ1-5,-,TRBV6-6,-,TGTGCCAGCAGTTACGGAGAACGGAATCAGCCCCAGCATTTT,CASSYGERNQPQHF
TRBJ2-7,TRBD2,TRBV15,-,TGTGCCACCAGCAGGGACCCCCCTAGCGGGAGGGGTTACGAGCAGTACTTC,CATSRDPPSGRGYEQYF
TRBJ1-2,TRBD1,TRBV2,-,TGTGCCAGCAGTCCTTTGGCAGGGGGAGTGTATGGCTACACCTTC,CASSPLAGGVYGYTF
TRBJ2-1,TRBD1,TRBV19,-,TGTGCCAGTAGAGGTCGGACAGGGAGCTCCTACAATGAGCAGTTCTTC,CASRGRTGSSYNEQFF
TRBJ2-3,-,TRBV6-5,-,TGTGCCAGCAGTTACATGGGGCCCGACACAGATACGCAGTATTTT,CASSYMGPDTDTQYF
TRBJ1-1,-,TRBV18,-,TGTGCCAGCTCCCCTCTCGGGGGGGCCACTGAAGCTTTCTTT,CASSPLGGATEAFF
TRBJ1-2,-,TRBV12-3/TRBV12-4,-,TGTGCCAGCAGTCCTCAGGGAAACTATGGCTACACCTTC,CASSPQGNYGYTF
TRBJ2-7,-,TRBV30,-,TGTGCCTGGAGTGGAGGGGGCTACGAGCAGTACTTC,CAWSGGGYEQYF
TRBJ2-2,TRBD1,TRBV25-1,few,TGTGCCTGCACAGGGGGCGCGGGCGGGGAGCTGTTTTTT,CACTGGAGGELFF
TRBJ1-2,TRBD1,TRBV7-6,-,TGTGCCAGCAGCCTGACCGGGACAGGGGACTATGGCTACACCTTC,CASSLTGTGDYGYTF
TRBJ2-7,-,TRBV5-5,few,TGTGCCAGCAGCTTGTTCTTAACCTACGAGCAGTACTTC,CASSLFLTYEQYF
TRBJ2-7,-,TRBV18,once,TGTGCCAGCTCACCATTCGGGGTTGGAGATTACGAGCAGTACTTC,CASSPFGVGDYEQYF
TRBJ2-3,TRBD2,TRBV5-1,-,TGCGCCAGCAGCTTGAGGGGGGCTAGCGGGACAGATACGCAGTATTTT,CASSLRGASGTDTQYF
TRBJ2-7,TRBD1,TRBV6-5,few,TGTGCCAGCAGGTCCTGGGGGGACAGGGGCTACGAGCAGTACTTC,CASRSWGDRGYEQYF
TRBJ2-3,-,TRBV29-1,-,TGCAGCGTACTTACTAGCTCGGGTGGCGATACGCAGTATTTT,CSVLTSSGGDTQYF
TRBJ2-3,TRBD2,TRBV19,-,TGTGCCAGTACCGCACTAGCGGAGCACACAGATACGCAGTATTTT,CASTALAEHTDTQYF
TRBJ1-1,-,TRBV29-1,-,TGCAGCGTTGTGGGCCACTTCATCCCGAACACTGAAGCTTTCTTT,CSVVGHFIPNTEAFF
TRBJ1-2,-,TRBV6-5,few,TGTGCCAGCAGCCTCGGAGGCGAATATGGCTACACCTTC,CASSLGGEYGYTF
TRBJ2-7,-,TRBV3-1/TRBV3-2,few,TGTGCCAGCAGCCAACAGGGCTACGAGCAGTACTTC,CASSQQGYEQYF
TRBJ1-2,-,TRBV11-2,-,TGTGCCAGCAGCTCCACCGGGGCAGGGGATGGCTACACCTTC,CASSSTGAGDGYTF
TRBJ1-6,-,TRBV19,-,TGTGCCAGTAGCCTATCGCCCGCCTCTAATTCACCCCTCCACTTT,CASSLSPASNSPLHF
TRBJ1-2,TRBD1,TRBV24-1,few,TGTGCCACCAGTGATTCCGGGACAGGCGAAAACTATGGCTACACCTTC,CATSDSGTGENYGYTF
TRBJ2-7,TRBD2,TRBV19,-,TGTGCCAGTAGTCCGGGACTAGCGGGGGGGAGGAGCTACGAGCAGTACTTC,CASSPGLAGGRSYEQYF
TRBJ2-1,-,TRBV5-8,-,TGTGCCAGCAGCCGGAAAAGAAACGCGGGGTATAATGAGCAGTTCTTC,CASSRKRNAGYNEQFF
TRBJ2-1,TRBD2,TRBV30,-,TGTGCCTGGAGAGCCACTAGCGTATCTAATGAGCAGTTCTTC,CAWRATSVSNEQFF
TRBJ2-3,-,TRBV7-9,-,TGTGCCAGCAGCCCGGCGCTAGTGACGCAGTATTTT,CASSPALVTQYF
TRBJ1-5,TRBD1,TRBV28,-,TGTACGACACGGACAGGGCCCAATCAGCCCCAGCATTTT,CTTRTGPNQPQHF
TRBJ2-1,TRBD1,TRBV30,-,TGTGCCTGGAGGCAGGGGGTATACAATGAGCAGTTCTTC,CAWRQGVYNEQFF
TRBJ2-7,-,TRBV10-3,-,TGTGCCATCAGTGAGGCAGGGGCGTTGGGCGAGCAGTACTTC,CAISEAGALGEQYF
TRBJ1-2,TRBD1,TRBV5-1,-,TGCGCCAGCAGCTTGGATGTATCGACAGGGTGGAACTATGGCTACACCTTC,CASSLDVSTGWNYGYTF
TRBJ1-2,-,TRBV24-1,-,TGTGCCACCAGTGACGGGGTAGGAGGCTACACCTTC,CATSDGVGGYTF
TRBJ1-1,-,TRBV7-8,-,TGTGCCAGCAGCTTATTGGGCGGGGGGATGAACACTGAAGCTTTCTTT,CASSLLGGGMNTEAFF
TRBJ2-5,TRBD2,TRBV5-6,-,TGTGCCAGCAGGGAGGCGGGAGTGGAAGAGACCCAGTACTTC,CASREAGVEETQYF
TRBJ1-4,-,TRBV18,-,TGTGCCAGCTCCAGCGGGACGGCAACTAATGAAAAACTGTTTTTT,CASSSGTATNEKLFF
TRBJ2-2,TRBD2,TRBV11-2,-,TGTGCCAGCAGCTCCGGGAGCGGGACCCCGGTCACCGGGGAGCTGTTTTTT,CASSSGSGTPVTGELFF
TRBJ1-4,-,TRBV7-2,-,TGTGCCAGCAGCTTAGCGTTGGGGGGGAATGGAAAACTGTTTTTT,CASSLALGGNGKLFF
TRBJ2-1,-,TRBV7-9,-,TGTGCCAGCAGCTCTCTTAGTGAGAATGAGCAGTTCTTC,CASSSLSENEQFF
TRBJ1-1,-,TRBV19,-,TGTGCCAGTAAAGGCAGGCAGAACACTGAAGCTTTCTTT,CASKGRQNTEAFF
TRBJ1-1,-,TRBV9,-,TGTGCCAGCAGCGTAGAAGGGGGACAAAGACCCAACACTGAAGCTTTCTTT,CASSVEGGQRPNTEAFF
TRBJ2-3,TRBD2,TRBV9,-,TGTGCCAGCAGCGTAGGACTAGCGGCCTACACAGATACGCAGTATTTT,CASSVGLAAYTDTQYF
TRBJ1-2,TRBD1,TRBV18,-,TGTGCCAGCTCACCCTCGGACAGGGGCTATGGCTACACCTTC,CASSPSDRGYGYTF
TRBJ1-2,-,TRBV30,-,TGTGCCTGGAGTGTATCAAAGACAGGTCTCTATGGCTACACCTTC,CAWSVSKTGLYGYTF